This T cell receptor (beta chain) was sequenced for a study of beta chain features in type 1 diabetes. For this clone: Its cognate antigen is unknown.

Sorted populations all had greater than 95% purity. Overall study results and limits: For type 1 diabetes patients, VDJ junctions showed fewer insertions and more deletions. There was a moderate but significant shortening of TCRB CDR3s in all four CD4+ subsets of Type 1 diabetes patients.

Expressed TCRB transcripts got sequenced, as all isolated RNA was reverse transcribed. This table comes from immunoSEQ multiplex PCR, and its TCRdb copy is limited to in-frame clones, with some not included. Among a few hundred thousand clones listed, around 10% were seen once. This receptor was identified in a man aged 25 to 40 with type 1 diabetes. Sequencing was carried out using central memory CD4+ T cells from blood.

The CDR3 sequence: CASSFQGGEETQYF. The CDR3 bases are TGTGCCAGCAGCTTCCAGGGTGGGGAGGAGACCCAGTACTTC. The chain employs TRBV11-2 and TRBJ2-5, with D perhaps assigned TRBD1 or TRBD2 (5 bases each). CDR1 and CDR2 (germline): SGHAT, FQNNGV. This CDR3 region has 14 residues. Trimming took off 3 bases at V and 5 bases at J, with 13 bases between the two ends.